This record concerns one TCR beta chain sequence. This clone was counted a single time. Its antigen specificity is not known. No qualities accompany the bases; no much larger clone lies one base away. These data originate in a study of blood T cell repertoires in COVID-19 (dated by TCRdb to 2019 to 2021). For the study in its entirety: The collaborator samples originated in the United States, Italy and Spain and spanned the acute and convalescent phases of COVID-19. The prospective study material was composed of cDNA or gDNA derived from T cells, B-cell-depleted T cells, or PBMCs. The dataset comprised deeply sampled blood TCRbeta repertoires from subjects exposed to, actively infected with, or recovered from COVID-19. The repertoires were released in a freely available public database intended as a resource for research on the immune response to SARS-CoV-2. The samples were drawn from two sources: the first 160 participants of the ongoing ImmuneRACE study, and some 1,300 subjects contributed by 6 global collaborators. Nearly every sample came with metadata listing a de-identified subject ID, COVID-19 status, age in years and sex. Where available, HLA class I and class II types were obtained from metadata supplied by the sample provider rather than from assay-based typing.

Enrolling through a virtual design, the prospective study's participants ranged in age from roughly 18 to 95 years and lived across 20 to 30 United States geographic areas. To assign participants to cohorts, the prospective study relied on clinical history that participants themselves reported in a screening survey and a study questionnaire. Recovered participants in ImmuneRACE Cohort 3 were defined as having two consecutive negative NP/OP PCR tests, clearance from a healthcare professional, or resolution of symptoms. Each participant in the prospective study had whole blood, serum and a nasopharyngeal or oropharyngeal swab collected by mobile phlebotomists. Additional blood draws and questionnaires over an approximately 2-month period could optionally be provided by prospective study participants. Before DNA extraction, blood samples from the prospective study were shipped at room temperature or frozen.

TCRbeta CDR3 regions were amplified from genomic DNA by means of the immunoSEQ Assay, a bias-controlled multiplex PCR. The study's own analysis went as follows. The number of nucleated cells in each sample was estimated by amplification of reference gene primers within the assay. To quantify the absolute abundance of each unique TCRbeta CDR3 rearrangement, sequence reads were collapsed and filtered. For each sample, productive Simpson clonality was calculated by taking the square root of Simpson's diversity index across productive rearrangements. TCRdb limited this immuneACCESS table to in-frame rearrangements with V and J called. A share of clones is missing; checked studies link under half to unresolved V genes, and the rest is unexplained. The DNA gave D and trimming, while V, J and clone size come from that table. The sample table lists some 260,000 clones, about 93% of them with a count of one. The ten largest clones capture 1.5% to 2% of the sample.

Study-wide conclusions, independent of this receptor: The amount of clinical and demographic metadata varied by source and participant and was provided uncurated.

V is clipped by 4 bases and J by 0 bases, and the sequence between their germline boundaries is 18 bases long. From its cysteine to its phenylalanine, the CDR3 spans 18 amino acids. Here the CDR3 DNA is all that survives: 54 bases in frame from base 1. CDR1 LGHNA and CDR2 YNFKEQ were looked up in the germline V gene. The sample comprised PBMCs or T cells enriched from blood (not recorded which). The clonotype comes from a woman aged 18-29 years who had recovered from COVID-19. The chain links TRBV4-2 with TRBJ1-4; a confident D gene designation cannot be given. CDR3 reads: CASSPGSADVATNEKLFF. In nucleotide form, the sequence is TGTGCCAGCAGCCCGGGGTCTGCGGACGTTGCAACTAATGAAAAACTGTTTTTT.